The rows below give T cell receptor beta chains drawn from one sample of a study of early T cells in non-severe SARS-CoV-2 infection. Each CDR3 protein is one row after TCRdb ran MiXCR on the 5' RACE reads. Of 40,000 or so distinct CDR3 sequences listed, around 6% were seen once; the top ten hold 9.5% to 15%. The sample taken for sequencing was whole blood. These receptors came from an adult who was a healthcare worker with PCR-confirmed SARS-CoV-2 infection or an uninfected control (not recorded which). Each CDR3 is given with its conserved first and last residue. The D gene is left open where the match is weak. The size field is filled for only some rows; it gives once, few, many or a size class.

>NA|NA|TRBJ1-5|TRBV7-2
CASSQRAANSNQPQHF
TGTGCCAGCAGCCAACGGGCAGCTAATAGCAATCAGCCCCAGCATTTT
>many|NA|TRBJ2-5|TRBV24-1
CATSEAIGSKETQYF
TGTGCCACCAGTGAAGCCATTGGGTCAAAAGAGACCCAGTACTTC
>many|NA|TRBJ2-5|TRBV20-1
CSARDPQVQETQYF
TGCAGTGCTAGAGATCCACAGGTCCAAGAGACCCAGTACTTC
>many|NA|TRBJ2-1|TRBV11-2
CASSPRNEQFF
TGTGCCAGCAGCCCAAGGAATGAGCAGTTCTTC
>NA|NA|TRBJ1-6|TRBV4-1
CASSVEGSRSYNSPLHF
TGCGCCAGCAGCGTCGAGGGATCTCGCTCCTATAATTCACCCCTCCACTTT
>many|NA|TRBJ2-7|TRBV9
CASSPGHYEQYF
TGTGCCAGCAGCCCGGGACACTACGAGCAGTACTTC
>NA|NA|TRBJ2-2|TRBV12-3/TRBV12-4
CASTQVQIPGELFF
TGTGCCAGCACCCAAGTCCAGATACCCGGGGAGCTGTTTTTT
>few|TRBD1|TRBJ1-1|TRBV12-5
CASGFAGTGRAFF
TGTGCTAGTGGTTTTGCGGGGACAGGGAGAGCTTTCTTT
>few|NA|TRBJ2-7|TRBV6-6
CASSAAGTASYEQYF
TGTGCCAGCAGTGCAGCCGGGACGGCCTCCTACGAGCAGTACTTC
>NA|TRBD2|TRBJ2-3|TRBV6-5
CASISGGGDTQYF
TGTGCCAGCATTAGCGGGGGGGGCGATACGCAGTATTTT
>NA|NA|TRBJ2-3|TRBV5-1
CASSSDGADTQYF
TGCGCCAGCAGCTCCGACGGGGCAGATACGCAGTATTTT
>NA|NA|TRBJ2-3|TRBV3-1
CASSQGFFGDTQYF
TGTGCCAGCAGCCAAGGTTTCTTCGGAGATACGCAGTATTTT
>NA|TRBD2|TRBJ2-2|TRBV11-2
CASSPGLAPNTGELFF
TGTGCCAGCAGCCCCGGACTAGCCCCAAACACCGGGGAGCTGTTTTTT
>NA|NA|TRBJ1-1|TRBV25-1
CASSEEVNRKGAEAFF
TGTGCCAGCAGTGAAGAGGTGAACAGAAAAGGGGCTGAAGCTTTCTTT
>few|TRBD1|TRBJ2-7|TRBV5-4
CASSFPGQRKGEQYF
TGTGCCAGCAGCTTCCCGGGACAGAGAAAAGGAGAGCAGTACTTC
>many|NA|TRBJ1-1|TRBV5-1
CASSPGVNTEAFF
TGCGCCAGCAGCCCCGGCGTGAACACTGAAGCTTTCTTT
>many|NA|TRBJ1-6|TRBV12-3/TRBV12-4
CASSPRRGDSPLHF
TGTGCCAGCAGTCCGCGACGGGGAGACTCACCCCTCCACTTT
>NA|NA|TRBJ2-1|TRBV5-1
CASSLDTVGGGNEQFF
TGCGCCAGCAGCTTGGATACGGTGGGTGGCGGAAATGAGCAGTTCTTC
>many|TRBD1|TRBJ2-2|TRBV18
CASSPGQTNTGELFF
TGTGCCAGCTCACCGGGACAGACGAACACCGGGGAGCTGTTTTTT
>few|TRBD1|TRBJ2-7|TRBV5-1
CASSLADRGAEQYF
TGCGCCAGCAGCTTGGCGGACAGGGGAGCCGAGCAGTACTTC
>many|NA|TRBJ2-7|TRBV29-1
CSVVTGPRPYEQYF
TGCAGCGTCGTAACGGGCCCTCGACCCTACGAGCAGTACTTC
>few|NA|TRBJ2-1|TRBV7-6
CASSLENNEQFF
TGTGCCAGCAGCTTAGAGAACAATGAGCAGTTCTTC
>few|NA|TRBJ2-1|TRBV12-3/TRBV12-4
CASSPTMGADNEQFF
TGTGCCAGCAGTCCCACAATGGGAGCGGACAATGAGCAGTTCTTC